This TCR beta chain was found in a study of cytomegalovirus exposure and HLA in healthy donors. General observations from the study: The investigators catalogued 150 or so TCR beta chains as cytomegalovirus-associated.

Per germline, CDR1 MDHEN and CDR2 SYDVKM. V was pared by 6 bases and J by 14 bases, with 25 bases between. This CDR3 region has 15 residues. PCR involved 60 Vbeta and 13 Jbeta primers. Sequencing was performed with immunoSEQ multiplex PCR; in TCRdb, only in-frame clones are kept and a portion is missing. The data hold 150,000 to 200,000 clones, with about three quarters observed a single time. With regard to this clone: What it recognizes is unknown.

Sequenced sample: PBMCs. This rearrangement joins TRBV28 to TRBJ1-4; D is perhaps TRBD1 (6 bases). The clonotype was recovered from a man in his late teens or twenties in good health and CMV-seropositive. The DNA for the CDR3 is TGTGCCAGCAGAAAAGACAGGTTTGAACGGTGGGCTCTGTTTTTT. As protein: CASRKDRFERWALFF.